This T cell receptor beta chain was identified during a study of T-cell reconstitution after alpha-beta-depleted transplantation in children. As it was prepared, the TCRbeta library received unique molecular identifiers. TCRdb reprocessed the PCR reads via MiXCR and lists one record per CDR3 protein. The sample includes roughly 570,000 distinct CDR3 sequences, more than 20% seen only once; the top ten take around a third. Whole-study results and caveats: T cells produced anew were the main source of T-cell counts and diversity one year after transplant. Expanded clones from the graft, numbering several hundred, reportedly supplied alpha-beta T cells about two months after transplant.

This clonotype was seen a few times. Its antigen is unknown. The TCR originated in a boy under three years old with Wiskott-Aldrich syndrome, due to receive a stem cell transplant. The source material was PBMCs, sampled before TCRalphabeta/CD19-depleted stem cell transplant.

The CDR3 sequence is CASSLETQGEQFF. The DNA for the CDR3 is TGCGCCAGCAGCTTGGAGACGCAAGGTGAGCAGTTCTTC. This chain links TRBV5-1 with TRBJ2-1, with D unresolved. Trimming took off 0 bases at V and 9 bases at J, with 10 bases between the two ends. CDR1 and CDR2 from the germline V gene are SGHRS and YFSETQ. The CDR3 is 13 residues long.